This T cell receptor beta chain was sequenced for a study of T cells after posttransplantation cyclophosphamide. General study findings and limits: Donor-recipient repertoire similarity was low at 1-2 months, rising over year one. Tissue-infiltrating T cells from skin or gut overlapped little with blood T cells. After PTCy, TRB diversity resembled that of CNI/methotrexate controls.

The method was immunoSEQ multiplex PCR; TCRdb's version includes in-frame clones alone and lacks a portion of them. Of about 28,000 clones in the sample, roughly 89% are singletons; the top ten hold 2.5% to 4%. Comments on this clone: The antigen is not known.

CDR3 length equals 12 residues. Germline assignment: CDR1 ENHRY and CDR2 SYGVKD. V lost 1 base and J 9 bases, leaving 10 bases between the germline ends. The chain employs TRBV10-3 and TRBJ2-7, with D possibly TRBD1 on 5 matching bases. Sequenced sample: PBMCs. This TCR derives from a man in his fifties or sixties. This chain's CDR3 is CAISEFGQRQYF. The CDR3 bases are TGTGCCATCAGTGAGTTCGGACAAAGGCAGTACTTC.